Each of the 18 T cell receptor beta chains below was sequenced from the same sample in a study of post-analysis software for immune sequencing data. Findings and caveats of the study: A few TRBV segments occurring more often in patients than controls included TRBV5-6, TRBV5-1 and TRBV20-1.

Unique molecular identifiers were present in the TCR beta cDNA libraries. TCRdb reprocessed the PCR reads via MiXCR and lists one record per CDR3 protein. In the table there are more than 450,000 distinct CDR3 sequences, approximately 34% of which are singletons. These TCRs' antigens remain unknown. The sample consisted of blood. The source of these receptors is a girl under 18 with multiple sclerosis.

The J gene is TRBJ2-1, the V gene TRBV6-1, with D possibly being TRBD1 (5 bases). The CDR3 extends over 12 amino acids. V gave up 2 bases and J gave up 10 bases, with 9 bases separating them. From germline, CDR1 is MNHNS and CDR2 SASEGT. The CDR3 reads CASSEMWTEQFF. CDR3 DNA sequence: TGTGCCAGCAGTGAAATGTGGACAGAGCAGTTCTTC.

This chain uses TRBV10-3 with TRBJ2-2, with 7 bases identical to TRBD2. Germline assignment: CDR1 ENHRY and CDR2 SYGVKD. The CDR3 consists of 13 residues. J was trimmed by 6 bases and V by 7 bases; bases with no gene match: 5. Here the CDR3 DNA reads TGTGCCATCAAACTAGCGAATGCCGGGGAGCTGTTTTTT. This translates into CAIKLANAGELFF.

The V and J genes are TRBV6-1 and TRBJ2-1; the match to TRBD2 covers 8 bases. The CDR3 has 15 residues. Germline V gene data show CDR1 as MNHNS and CDR2 as SASEGT. V was clipped by 3 bases and J by 8 bases; unmatched bases: 9. CDR3 sequence (DNA): TGTGCCAGCAGTGATCGAGTCGGGGGGGCCGATGAGCAGTTCTTC. Protein sequence: CASSDRVGGADEQFF.

The chain links TRBV6-5 to TRBJ1-5; TRBD1 matches at 10 bases. The CDR3 has 18 amino acids. Per the germline V gene, CDR1 is MNHEY and CDR2 is SVGAGI. Trimming at V came to 2 bases and at J to 2 bases, leaving 9 bases not matched to a gene. This chain's CDR3 is CASSYVRTGGYRNQPQHF. DNA for the CDR3: TGTGCCAGCAGTTACGTCAGGACAGGGGGATATCGCAATCAGCCCCAGCATTTT.

V is TRBV27 and J is TRBJ2-1; D may correspond to TRBD1 or TRBD2 (5 bases each). Trimming removed 10 bases from V and 3 bases from J, with 13 bases in between. The CDR3 has 13 residues. Germline CDR1 and CDR2: MNHEY and SMNVEV (reference sequence). Here the CDR3 reads CATYGTDYNEQFF. CDR3 in DNA: TGTGCCACCTACGGGACGGACTACAATGAGCAGTTCTTC.

In this sample, this clonotype turned up a few times. The chain couples TRBV5-1 to TRBJ2-2; 14 bases fit TRBD2. The CDR3 loop spans 17 amino acids. The germline CDR1 and CDR2 sequences are SGHRS and YFSETQ. The V gene end was trimmed by 6 bases and the J gene end by 0 bases; junction bases not matched to a gene: 4. The CDR3 region is CASTGLAGGANTGELFF. CDR3 DNA: TGCGCCAGCACCGGACTAGCGGGGGGCGCGAACACCGGGGAGCTGTTTTTT.

This chain connects TRBV11-2 to TRBJ2-1, with D tentatively TRBD1 (6 bases). The ends were cut back, 2 bases at V and 4 bases at J, with 12 bases in the middle. Germline values: CDR1 SGHAT, CDR2 FQNNGV. The CDR3 extends over 15 amino acids. The DNA for the CDR3 is TGTGCCAGCAGCTTAACGGACAGTTCATACAATGAGCAGTTCTTC. Protein sequence: CASSLTDSSYNEQFF.

Of note for this clonotype: The junction differs from germline at one of its ends, possibly a read error. The rearrangement joins TRBV7-3 to TRBJ2-3; 8 bases agree with TRBD2. The CDR3 runs to 16 residues. The germline gives CDR1 SGHTA, CDR2 FQGTGA. In nucleotides, the CDR3 is TGTGCCAGCAGCTTAAGCGGGGGGCTAATCACAAATACGCAGTATTTT. Translation gives CASSLSGGLITNTQYF.

This clonotype appeared a few times. The chain is built from TRBV10-3 and TRBJ1-5; D is possibly TRBD1 (6 bases). Germline CDR1 and CDR2: ENHRY and SYGVKD. The CDR3 spans 15 residues. Trimming took 0 bases from V and 12 from J, leaving 18 bases between them. As DNA, the CDR3 is TGTGCCATCAGTGAGTCCGATTCAGGGGTAACGCTCCAGCATTTT. Its protein is CAISESDSGVTLQHF.

This clonotype was detected only a few times. The rearrangement uses TRBV20-1 and TRBJ2-4; TRBD1 agrees at 10 bases. The ends lost 5 bases at V and 0 bases at J; junction bases unmatched: 4. This CDR3 is built from 15 residues. Looked up from germline, CDR1 is DFQATT and CDR2 is SNEGSKA (reference sequence). CDR3 DNA: TGCAGTGCTGACCGGGACAGGGGAGCCAAAAACATTCAGTACTTC. The encoded protein is CSADRDRGAKNIQYF.

This clonotype was counted a few times. CDR3 sequence (DNA): TGTGCCAGCAGCTCCTTAAGACTAGCGGGGGGCCAAGAGACCCAGTACTTC. This codes for CASSSLRLAGGQETQYF. The chain joins TRBV6-6 to TRBJ2-5; 13 bases agree with TRBD2. Unmatched junction bases numbered 8, after V lost 6 bases and J lost 1 base. The CDR3 extends over 17 amino acids. Per the germline V gene, CDR1 is MNHNY and CDR2 is SVGAGI (reference sequence).

The genes are TRBV2 and TRBJ2-7; TRBD1 is a possible D gene (6 bases). The CDR3 covers 18 residues. Germline CDR1 is SNHLY and CDR2 is FYNNEI. Trimming pared 9 bases from V and 0 bases from J, leaving 27 bases between. The CDR3 protein is CASYGLLYGQTISYEQYF. CDR3 DNA sequence: TGTGCCAGTTACGGACTTTTATATGGACAGACAATCTCCTACGAGCAGTACTTC.

The chain has TRBV6-5 and TRBJ1-4; no firm D call. The length of the CDR3 is 14 residues. The V and J ends lost 6 bases and 5 bases respectively, with 13 bases between them. Germline assignment: CDR1 MNHEY and CDR2 SVGAGI. CDR3 in amino acids: CASRRNNPNEKLFF. CDR3 bases: TGTGCCAGCAGGAGGAACAACCCAAATGAAAAACTGTTTTTT.

This chain links TRBV3-1 with TRBJ2-1; 14 nucleotides match TRBD2. The trim removed 0 bases at V and 5 bases at J, leaving 9 bases unmatched. The germline V gene has CDR1 LGHDT and CDR2 YNNKEL (reference sequence). CDR3 length equals 19 residues. CDR3 in DNA: TGTGCCAGCAGCCAAGAAAACGCAGGACTAGCGGGGGGTGACAATGAGCAGTTCTTC. This encodes CASSQENAGLAGGDNEQFF.

This clonotype came up many times. The chain employs TRBV3-1 and TRBJ2-3; TRBD2 is a possible D gene (5 bases). Germline V gene lookup returns CDR1 LGHDT and CDR2 YNNKEL (reference sequence). V was shortened by 2 bases and J by 6 bases, with 9 bases between the two germline ends. This CDR3 has 13 residues. The DNA of the CDR3 is TGTGCCAGCAGCCAATCTAGCTGGGATACGCAGTATTTT. Translation: CASSQSSWDTQYF.

This clonotype showed up just a few times. The chain has TRBV7-9 and TRBJ1-1; D is possibly TRBD1 (5 bases). The germline V gene encodes CDR1 SEHNR and CDR2 FQNEAQ (reference sequence). This CDR3 has 14 amino acids. V was pared by 5 bases and J by 4 bases, with 14 bases between. The CDR3 is CASSPIQGSTEAFF. As DNA, the CDR3 is TGTGCCAGCAGCCCGATTCAGGGATCCACTGAAGCTTTCTTT.

This clonotype is a singleton in its sample. The CDR3 coding sequence is TGCGCCAGCAGCTTGGACAGCTCGGAGGAGCAGTACTTC. Translated: CASSLDSSEEQYF. The rearrangement uses TRBV5-1 and TRBJ2-5; D might be TRBD2 (5 bases). CDR3 length: 13 residues. Germline lookup yields CDR1 SGHRS and CDR2 YFSETQ. Between the trimmed V and J ends, which lost 0 bases and 11 bases, there was a span of 14 bases.

This clonotype was observed a few times. The J gene is TRBJ2-5, the V gene TRBV20-1; D is undetermined. CDR3 length: 16 amino acids. Germline CDR1 and CDR2: DFQATT and SNEGSKA (reference sequence). Trimming stripped 3 bases from V and 3 bases from J, with 20 bases between. CDR3 DNA: TGCAGTGCTAGCGGGTTCGACATCCCAGTGAAAGAGACCCAGTACTTC. This encodes CSASGFDIPVKETQYF.